What follows describes a single T cell receptor (beta chain). The sample originates from a study of blood T cell repertoires in COVID-19. On the study more broadly: Researchers got acute and convalescent COVID-19 samples from the United States, Italy and Spain. PBMCs, B-cell-depleted T cells, or T cells provided the cDNA or gDNA that made up the material.

V was pared by 1 base and J by 3 bases, with 12 bases between. Germline CDR1 LGHDT, CDR2 YNNKEL (reference sequence). This CDR3 region has 16 residues. TCRdb's copy holds only in-frame clones and misses some; the assay was immunoSEQ multiplex PCR. Of around 21,000 clones listed, roughly 84% are singletons. The V call is TRBV3-1 (or the pseudogene TRBV3-2), the J call TRBJ2-2; the D is unclear. Sequencing input: peripheral blood. The receptor was derived from a man in his forties with acute or convalescent COVID-19. This CDR3 reads CASSQGLQAYTGELFF. The CDR3 coding sequence is TGTGCCAGCAGCCAAGGTTTGCAGGCTTACACCGGGGAGCTGTTTTTT.